Below are 32 T cell receptor beta chains sequenced from a single sample in a study of spatial heterogeneity in lung cancer. Stated time point: sample taken at primary tumor resection. Unsorted whole RNA of tumor, nontumor lung or frozen PBMC was sequenced. One entry per CDR3 protein results from TCRdb running MiXCR on the 5' RACE reads. The sample has nearly 15,000 distinct CDR3 sequences, around 8% seen once. The sequencing here drew on PBMCs, taken at surgery. Source of these receptors: a female donor with early-stage non-small cell lung cancer.

This clonotype was seen repeatedly, ten times or more. The genes are TRBV23-1 and TRBJ2-1; 10 positions match TRBD2. TRBV23-1 is an open reading frame, and its role is uncertain. This CDR3 region has 22 residues. With 2 bases clipped from V and 8 bases from J, the junction kept 27 bases outside the gene matches. DNA of the CDR3: TGCGCCAGCAGTCAAAAGTCCCTAGCGGGAGTAGCGGCTTTTGGATTACGGGATGAGCAGTTCTTC. This encodes CASSQKSLAGVAAFGLRDEQFF.

V gene TRBV29-1 combines with J gene TRBJ1-1, with 8 bases lining up with TRBD1. Germline V gene lookup returns CDR1 SQVTM and CDR2 ANQGSEA. Trimming at V came to 4 bases and at J to 1 base, leaving 2 bases not matched to a gene. CDR3 size: 13 residues. The CDR3 sequence: CSVGRGRNTEAFF. DNA for the CDR3: TGCAGCGTTGGCAGGGGGCGGAACACTGAAGCTTTCTTT.

This clonotype was picked up many times. The CDR3 reads CSVWTGGNQPQHF. The CDR3, as DNA: TGCAGCGTTTGGACAGGGGGAAATCAGCCCCAGCATTTT. The chain joins TRBV29-1 to TRBJ1-5; 10 bases are shared with TRBD1. Germline CDR1 is SQVTM and CDR2 is ANQGSEA. This CDR3 has 13 residues. V trimming: 5 bases; J trimming: 4 bases; junction bases outside the gene matches: 2.

This clonotype was counted between two and nine times. The chain is built from TRBV7-9 and TRBJ2-2; 8 bases fit TRBD2. With 3 bases clipped from V and 7 bases from J, the junction kept 4 bases outside the gene matches. CDR1 is SEHNR, CDR2 FQNEAQ, per germline (reference sequence). The length of the CDR3 is 14 residues. CDR3 in DNA: TGTGCCAGCAGCTTTAAGCGGGAGAACGGGGAGCTGTTTTTT. Its translation is CASSFKRENGELFF. Full variable domain (rest looked up from reference TRBV7-9 and TRBJ2-2): DTGVSQNPRHKITKRGQNVTFRCDPISEHNRLYWYRQTLGQGPEFLTYFQNEAQLEKSRLLSDRFSAERPKGSFSTLEIQRTEQGDSAMYLCASSFKRENGELFFGEGSRLTVL.

In regard to this clonotype: One end of the junction is discordant with germline, which a read error may explain. This chain joins TRBV28 and TRBJ1-6, with TRBD1 matching 8 bases. CDR3 size: 15 residues. Germline assignment: CDR1 MDHEN and CDR2 SYDVKM. CDR3 DNA: TGTGCCAGCAGACCCTTGGACAGGGATAACTCACCCCTCCACTTT. It codes for CASRPLDRDNSPLHF. The variable domain in full, completed from reference TRBV28 and TRBJ1-6, reads DVKVTQSSRYLVKRTGEKVFLECVQDMDHENMFWYRQDPGLGLRLIYFSYDVKMKEKGDIPEGYSVSREKKERFSLILESASTNQTSMYLCASRPLDRDNSPLHFGNGTRLTVT.

A few counts support this clonotype. CDR3 amino acids: CASSPLMSGTEAFF. The CDR3 DNA reads as TGTGCCAGCTCACCTCTGATGAGCGGGACTGAAGCTTTCTTT. This rearrangement joins TRBV18 to TRBJ1-1, with D unresolved. Per the germline V gene, CDR1 is KGHSH and CDR2 is LQKENI. The CDR3 is 14 amino acids. V dropped 3 bases and J dropped 5 bases, with 13 bases sitting between them.

The table lists this clonotype with many counts. The CDR3 DNA follows: TGTGCCAGCAGCGTAGGGACAGCCGGACGGGATGAAAAACTGTTTTTT. Its protein product is CASSVGTAGRDEKLFF. The chain couples TRBV9 to TRBJ1-4, with a possible D match to TRBD1 (6 bases). V shed 0 bases and J shed 6 bases, with 15 bases lying between them. Germline CDR1 reads SGDLS; CDR2 reads YYNGEE. The CDR3 is made up of 16 amino acids.

In this sample, this clonotype is medium-sized. The rearrangement joins TRBV12-3 or TRBV12-4 to TRBJ2-3; TRBD2 agrees at 10 bases. The length of the CDR3 is 15 residues. The ends lost 3 bases at V and 4 bases at J; junction bases unmatched: 4. The CDR3 is CASSLKREGADTQYF. The CDR3 coding sequence is TGTGCCAGCAGTTTGAAGCGGGAGGGCGCAGATACGCAGTATTTT.

The V and J genes are TRBV20-1 and TRBJ2-1; either TRBD1 or TRBD2 may supply D (5 bases each). Trimming removed 3 bases at V and 8 bases at J, with 17 bases between. Germline CDR1 DFQATT, CDR2 SNEGSKA (reference sequence). This CDR3 is 14 amino acids long. DNA of the CDR3: TGCAGTGCTAGCTTGGGACCTTTGGGCGATGAGCAGTTCTTC. Its translation is CSASLGPLGDEQFF.

This clonotype was picked up a small number of times. The V call is TRBV7-3, the J call TRBJ2-1, with 10 bases aligning to TRBD2. The CDR3 sequence is 15 residues long. The germline CDR1 and CDR2 sequences are SGHTA and FQGTGA. Trimming removed 2 bases from V and 6 bases from J; junction bases left unmatched: 4. CDR3 DNA sequence: TGTGCCAGCAGCTTACAAGCGGGGGGGCCCAATGAGCAGTTCTTC. It encodes CASSLQAGGPNEQFF.

This clonotype showed up many times. The chain is built from TRBV4-3 and TRBJ2-3; the match to TRBD2 covers 9 bases. With V trimmed by 0 bases and J by 6 bases, 7 bases remained unmatched. From germline, CDR1 is LGHNA and CDR2 YSLEER. The CDR3 consists of 16 residues. This CDR3 reads CASSQEAGGGADTQYF. The CDR3 DNA reads TGCGCCAGCAGCCAAGAGGCGGGCGGGGGGGCGGATACGCAGTATTTT.

The chain carries TRBV29-1 and TRBJ2-6; no clear D. The CDR3 contains 14 residues. Germline V lookup: CDR1 SQVTM, CDR2 ANQGSEA. Trimming took off 6 bases at V and 0 bases at J, with 9 bases between the two ends. This CDR3 is CSVPLGSGANVLTF. The CDR3 nucleotides read TGCAGCGTGCCCTTAGGCTCTGGGGCCAACGTCCTGACTTTC.

The table lists this clonotype with many counts. V usage is TRBV6-5 and J usage is TRBJ2-7; TRBD1 agrees at 9 bases. This CDR3 spans 15 amino acids. Germline V gene data show CDR1 as MNHEY and CDR2 as SVGAGI. J was trimmed by 3 bases and V by 3 bases; bases with no gene match: 6. The CDR3 DNA is TGTGCCAGCAGTTATTCCCGACAGGGGGACTACGAGCAGTACTTC. Encoded protein: CASSYSRQGDYEQYF.

This clonotype showed up many times. The CDR3 sequence: CASSVRREETQYF. Written as DNA, the CDR3 is TGTGCCAGCAGTGTCAGGCGGGAAGAGACCCAGTACTTC. V and J are TRBV2 and TRBJ2-5, with D possibly TRBD2 on 5 matching bases. Germline lookup yields CDR1 SNHLY and CDR2 FYNNEI. Trimming took off 4 bases at V and 3 bases at J, with 9 bases between the two ends. There are 13 residues in the CDR3.

This clonotype occurred many times. The rearrangement uses TRBV20-1 and TRBJ1-6; 7 bases fit TRBD1. There are 13 residues in the CDR3. The junction had 6 bases not matched to a gene; V was cut back by 6 bases and J by 7 bases. Germline V gene lookup returns CDR1 DFQATT and CDR2 SNEGSKA (reference sequence). The CDR3 spells CSALQGSNSPLHF. CDR3 sequence (DNA): TGCAGTGCCCTACAGGGGTCGAATTCACCCCTCCACTTT.

There are many counts of this clonotype. The chain has TRBV28 and TRBJ2-7, with 9 bases identical to TRBD1. Germline V gene data show CDR1 as MDHEN and CDR2 as SYDVKM. V lost 5 bases and J lost 1; bases outside the gene matches: 6. CDR3 size: 15 residues. CDR3 in DNA: TGTGCCAGCAGTACCCCCGGGACAGGGTCCTACGAGCAGTACTTC. Amino acid sequence: CASSTPGTGSYEQYF. Supplemented by reference TRBV28 and TRBJ2-7, the full variable domain reads DVKVTQSSRYLVKRTGEKVFLECVQDMDHENMFWYRQDPGLGLRLIYFSYDVKMKEKGDIPEGYSVSREKKERFSLILESASTNQTSMYLCASSTPGTGSYEQYFGPGTRLTVT.

This clonotype was recorded at least ten times. V and J are TRBV5-1 and TRBJ2-3; TRBD2 aligns across 9 bases. CDR3 length: 15 residues. Germline CDR1 SGHRS, CDR2 YFSETQ. V was clipped by 4 bases and J by 0 bases; unmatched bases: 3. The DNA of the CDR3 is TGCGCCAGCAGCGCTACTAGCGGGAGCACAGATACGCAGTATTTT. It is translated as CASSATSGSTDTQYF.

In its sample, this clonotype was seen many times. The V gene is TRBV7-9, the J gene TRBJ2-7; TRBD1 matches 7 bases. Germline V gene sequence: CDR1 SEHNR, CDR2 FQNEAQ (reference sequence). The CDR3 extends over 15 amino acids. The junction had 6 bases not matched to a gene; V was cut back by 4 bases and J by 0 bases. The CDR3: CASSSTGLSSYEQYF. CDR3 nucleotides: TGTGCCAGCAGCTCGACAGGGTTGAGCTCCTACGAGCAGTACTTC.

The chain carries TRBV5-1 and TRBJ2-7, with D uncertain. V was cut by 6 bases and J by 2 bases, with 9 bases left in between. The CDR3 sequence is 12 residues long. Germline V CDR1 and CDR2: SGHRS, YFSETQ. The CDR3 coding sequence is TGCGCCAGCAAGAGAGAACCCTACGAGCAGTACTTC. Its protein product is CASKREPYEQYF.

This clonotype has more than one count but fewer than ten. The chain uses TRBV20-1 and TRBJ1-1; the D is unclear. V lost 5 bases and J 3 bases, leaving 4 bases between the germline ends. This CDR3 comprises 10 residues. The V gene's germline CDR1 is DFQATT and CDR2 SNEGSKA (reference sequence). For the CDR3, the DNA is TGCAGTGCTTTCCACACTGAAGCTTTCTTT. Translated: CSAFHTEAFF.

This clonotype was recorded many times. The rearrangement uses TRBV5-1 and TRBJ2-7; 10 bases agree with TRBD1. The germline V gene encodes CDR1 SGHRS and CDR2 YFSETQ. The CDR3 extends over 15 amino acids. V lost 4 bases to trimming and J lost 2 bases; unmatched junction nucleotides: 6. CDR3 DNA: TGCGCCAGCAGCCGGGGGACAGGGGAGCCCTACGAGCAGTACTTC. Its translation is CASSRGTGEPYEQYF.

This clonotype was seen only a few times. The V and J genes are TRBV28 and TRBJ2-7; tentatively, D is TRBD1 (5 bases). Germline V gives CDR1 MDHEN, CDR2 SYDVKM. V dropped 7 bases and J dropped 2 bases, with 15 bases sitting between them. The CDR3 has 14 residues. The CDR3 region has the DNA TGTGCCAGCACCTCAACTGACAGTCCCTACGAGCAGTACTTC. It encodes CASTSTDSPYEQYF. The full variable domain, in which reference TRBV28 and TRBJ2-7 provide the parts outside the CDR3, is DVKVTQSSRYLVKRTGEKVFLECVQDMDHENMFWYRQDPGLGLRLIYFSYDVKMKEKGDIPEGYSVSREKKERFSLILESASTNQTSMYLCASTSTDSPYEQYFGPGTRLTVT.

The rearrangement joins TRBV6-5 to TRBJ1-1; a possible D gene is TRBD1 (6 bases). Germline V gives CDR1 MNHEY, CDR2 SVGAGI. This CDR3 is built from 14 residues. Trimming pared 4 bases from V and 4 bases from J, leaving 13 bases between. CDR3 region: CASSFSGVSTEAFF. Written as DNA, the CDR3 is TGTGCCAGCAGTTTTTCAGGGGTTTCCACTGAAGCTTTCTTT.

This clonotype came up a few times. The chain is built from TRBV2 and TRBJ1-5, with TRBD1 as a possible D gene (6 bases). The CDR3 length is 15 residues. Trimming left V 6 bases short and J 3 bases short, with 15 bases between. Germline lookup yields CDR1 SNHLY and CDR2 FYNNEI. This chain's CDR3 is CASRDSEDFNQPQHF. The DNA of the CDR3 is TGTGCCAGCAGGGACAGTGAGGACTTCAATCAGCCCCAGCATTTT.

This clonotype was detected ten times or more. The gene calls are TRBV10-3 and TRBJ1-2; 9 positions agree with TRBD1. The germline V gene encodes CDR1 ENHRY and CDR2 SYGVKD. The CDR3 runs 17 residues. J was trimmed by 6 bases and V by 0 bases; bases with no gene match: 11. CDR3 sequence: CAISESSKRGQGHGYTF. The CDR3 DNA reads as TGTGCCATCAGTGAGTCGTCGAAGAGGGGACAGGGACATGGCTACACCTTC.

This clonotype was picked up many times. This chain uses TRBV7-9 with TRBJ2-5; TRBD1 matches at 11 bases. In germline, CDR1 is SEHNR, CDR2 FQNEAQ (reference sequence). Trimming at V came to 5 bases and at J to 1 base, leaving 6 bases not matched to a gene. This CDR3 has 16 amino acids. CDR3 residues: CASSPGDRGVQETQYF. DNA of the CDR3: TGTGCCAGCAGCCCAGGGGACAGGGGGGTCCAAGAGACCCAGTACTTC.

The chain carries TRBV19 and TRBJ1-5, with 7 positions matching TRBD1. CDR1 and CDR2 from the germline V gene are LNHDA and SQIVND (reference sequence). Trimming cost V 2 bases and J 1 base; bases outside gene matches: 2. The CDR3 length is 15 residues. The CDR3 region is CASSILDRSNQPQHF. The CDR3 DNA reads TGTGCCAGTAGTATATTGGACAGGAGCAATCAGCCCCAGCATTTT.

The chain combines TRBV28 with TRBJ1-5, with D tentatively TRBD1 (6 bases). The length of the CDR3 is 18 residues. The V and J ends lost 3 bases and 0 bases respectively, with 18 bases between them. Per germline, CDR1 MDHEN and CDR2 SYDVKM. Here the CDR3 reads CASSFFGQRIYSNQPQHF. DNA of the CDR3: TGTGCCAGCAGTTTTTTTGGACAGAGGATCTATAGCAATCAGCCCCAGCATTTT. The whole variable domain, remainder taken from reference TRBV28 and TRBJ1-5, is DVKVTQSSRYLVKRTGEKVFLECVQDMDHENMFWYRQDPGLGLRLIYFSYDVKMKEKGDIPEGYSVSREKKERFSLILESASTNQTSMYLCASSFFGQRIYSNQPQHFGDGTRLSIL.

This clonotype occurred many times. The chain is built from TRBV7-9 and TRBJ2-7; D ambiguous. The CDR3 is made up of 11 amino acids. Germline V lookup: CDR1 SEHNR, CDR2 FQNEAQ (reference sequence). Trimming cost V 5 bases and J 7 bases, with 9 bases left between them. The CDR3: CASSPYGEQYF. CDR3 nucleotides: TGTGCCAGCAGCCCCTACGGGGAGCAGTACTTC.

This clonotype was found many times. This chain uses TRBV7-2 with TRBJ1-4, with TRBD1 as a possible D gene (6 bases). Trimming removed 5 bases from V and 4 bases from J, with 11 bases in between. The CDR3 runs 14 residues. The germline CDR1 and CDR2 sequences are SGHTA and FQGNSA. This CDR3 reads CASSPGQINEKLFF. The CDR3 DNA reads as TGTGCCAGCAGCCCTGGACAGATTAATGAAAAACTGTTTTTT.

This clonotype occurred a few times. This sequence joins TRBV28 and TRBJ2-2; D is unclear. Trimming took off 3 bases at V and 1 base at J, with 12 bases between the two ends. Germline V gene lookup returns CDR1 MDHEN and CDR2 SYDVKM. CDR3 length: 16 residues. The CDR3 loop is CASSFGGRLNTGELFF. CDR3 nucleotide sequence: TGTGCCAGCAGTTTTGGTGGCAGGTTGAACACCGGGGAGCTGTTTTTT.

This chain links TRBV6-5 with TRBJ2-3; possible D gene TRBD2, 6 bases. Looked up from germline, CDR1 is MNHEY and CDR2 is SVGAGI. V shed 7 bases and J shed 2 bases, with 16 bases lying between them. This CDR3 is 15 amino acids long. The CDR3 DNA reads as TGTGCCAGCAAGGGCGGGACCCCTCTCACAGATACGCAGTATTTT. Protein: CASKGGTPLTDTQYF.